These T cell receptor beta chains were read from a single sample in a study of human T cells and chemical hapten exposure. TCRdb passed the RACE reads through MiXCR, listing each CDR3 protein once. The data hold 110,000 to 150,000 distinct CDR3 sequences, with approximately 12% observed a single time. The sample in question was whole blood, obtained in connection with sensitization to the hapten diphenylcyclopropenone (DPC). The origin of the receptors is a woman aged 45 to 65 with alopecia areata. Some clones in this sample may be carry-over from other donors' samples. The CDR3 runs from the conserved cysteine through the conserved F or W. The D gene is left open where the match is weak. Clone size is stated in some rows and not others, as once, few, many or a class when expanded.

CDR3 DNA	CDR3 protein	D gene	V gene	J gene	CDR3 length	clone size
TGTGCCAGCTCACCCCGCCTTGAGGACCAGTACTTC	CASSPRLEDQYF	NA	TRBV18	TRBJ2-5	12	many
TGCAGCGCCTTGACAGCGAAGGGGCAGTTCTTC	CSALTAKGQFF	NA	TRBV29-1	TRBJ2-1	11	few
TGTGCCAGTAGTTCCGGGGTCGGCGTTGAAAAACTGTTTTTT	CASSSGVGVEKLFF	NA	TRBV19	TRBJ1-4	14	NA
TGCAGTGCCCAGAGGGGGGACAGCCTTAATTCACCCCTCCACTTT	CSAQRGDSLNSPLHF	TRBD1	TRBV20-1	TRBJ1-6	15	few
TGTGCCAGCAGCCAAGAATCGGGGGCCCTACTCGGCACTGAAGCTTTCTTT	CASSQESGALLGTEAFF	NA	TRBV14	TRBJ1-1	17	few
TGTGCCTCAAGACAGGCGAGCAATCAGCCCCAGCATTTT	CASRQASNQPQHF	NA	TRBV28	TRBJ1-5	13	many
TGCAGTCTTTTAGGACAGGGGGCGGGAGAGACCCAGTACTTC	CSLLGQGAGETQYF	TRBD1	TRBV20-1	TRBJ2-5	14	NA
TGTGCCAGCGGACTGGGACATACGCAGTATTTT	CASGLGHTQYF	NA	TRBV6-1	TRBJ2-3	11	many
TGTGCCAGCAGTTATTCTTTGACGGGAGGGCCGAGCTCCTACAATGAGCAGTTCTTC	CASSYSLTGGPSSYNEQFF	TRBD2	TRBV6-2/TRBV6-3	TRBJ2-1	19	few
TGTGCCAGCAGCGGGGGTTGGAACTATGGCTACACCTTC	CASSGGWNYGYTF	NA	TRBV6-5	TRBJ1-2	13	many
TGTGCCAGCAGTTACTCTACATTGGACAGCCTATCCTACGAGCAGTACTTC	CASSYSTLDSLSYEQYF	NA	TRBV6-2/TRBV6-3	TRBJ2-7	17	NA
TGCAGCGCCGTCACCCGATACAATGAGCAGTTCTTC	CSAVTRYNEQFF	NA	TRBV29-1	TRBJ2-1	12	few
TGTGCCAGCAGTTCGCCGGGACTGTCTGACGAGCAGTACTTC	CASSSPGLSDEQYF	NA	TRBV6-2/TRBV6-3	TRBJ2-7	14	many
TGCAGCTTCTCTCCTAACGGAGGCCTTTACAATGAGCAGTTCTTC	CSFSPNGGLYNEQFF	NA	TRBV29-1	TRBJ2-1	15	few
TGCAGCCTCTATAACGATAACTATGGCTACACCTTC	CSLYNDNYGYTF	NA	TRBV29-1	TRBJ1-2	12	many
TGTGCCAGCAGTCCAGGGGGCGTAACTAATGAAAAACTGTTTTTT	CASSPGGVTNEKLFF	TRBD1	TRBV28	TRBJ1-4	15	NA
TGTGCCAGCAGTTTAGTGAATGAAAAACTGTTTTTT	CASSLVNEKLFF	NA	TRBV12-3/TRBV12-4	TRBJ1-4	12	many
TGTGCCAGCTCATCCCCGGGACAGGGGTCCTACGAGCAGTACTTC	CASSSPGQGSYEQYF	TRBD1	TRBV18	TRBJ2-7	15	many
TGTGCCAGCAGTTTAACAGGGGGCGCCTACAATGAGCAGTTCTTC	CASSLTGGAYNEQFF	TRBD1	TRBV27	TRBJ2-1	15	many
TGTGCCAGCAGGCTCGGCCTCGGACAGCCCCAGCATTTT	CASRLGLGQPQHF	NA	TRBV12-3/TRBV12-4	TRBJ1-5	13	many
TGTGCCGGCAGTTCCCCAGTAGCGTTAAGGGCAGATACGCAGTATTTT	CAGSSPVALRADTQYF	NA	TRBV28	TRBJ2-3	16	NA
TGTGCCAGTAGTATCCGACAGGTGGGCACAGATACGCAGTATTTT	CASSIRQVGTDTQYF	NA	TRBV19	TRBJ2-3	15	many
TGTGCCAGCAGTCCATCAGGGGCCTATAATTCACCCCTCCACTTT	CASSPSGAYNSPLHF	NA	TRBV28	TRBJ1-6	15	many